These 22 T cell receptor beta chains originate from one sample sequenced in a study of beta chain features in type 1 diabetes. Antigens of these TCRs are unknown. Broader study findings: A moderate, significant TCRB CDR3 shortening appeared in type 1 diabetes across four CD4+ subsets.

As every portion of the isolated RNA was reverse transcribed, the sequencing read expressed TCRB transcripts. This table comes from immunoSEQ multiplex PCR, and its TCRdb copy is limited to in-frame clones, with some not included. The sample includes roughly 700,000 clones, under 15% seen only once; the top ten take 0.022%. The sequencing sample was made of naive CD4+ T cells from blood. Receptors were obtained from a man between 18 and 35 years old with type 1 diabetes.

This clone was detected only a few times. The chain couples TRBV29-1 to TRBJ2-3, with a tentative D call TRBD2 (6 bases). Germline-derived CDR1 and CDR2 are SQVTM and ANQGSEA. This CDR3 comprises 13 residues. The CDR3 nucleotides read TGCAGTTGTGGAGGGGTAGTTTCAGATACGCAGTATTTT. Amino acid sequence: CSCGGVVSDTQYF.

The chain is built from TRBV7-9 and TRBJ1-5; D gene ambiguous. The V gene's germline CDR1 is SEHNR and CDR2 FQNEAQ (reference sequence). The CDR3 spans 16 residues. V was cut by 1 base and J by 0 bases, with 10 bases left in between. The CDR3 bases are TGTGCCAGCAGCTTAGGCCACAGCTCTAGCAATCAGCCCCAGCATTTT. This sequence encodes CASSLGHSSSNQPQHF.

This clone was picked up a small number of times. The chain employs TRBV6-6 and TRBJ2-1; TRBD2 matches at 9 bases. V gave up 2 bases and J gave up 6 bases; unmatched junction bases: 5. In germline, CDR1 is MNHNY, CDR2 SVGAGI (reference sequence). This CDR3 spans 15 amino acids. DNA of the CDR3: TGTGCCAGCAGTTACGGGCTAGCGGGGCCCAATGAGCAGTTCTTC. Protein: CASSYGLAGPNEQFF.

This clone appeared a few times. The chain recombines TRBV7-2 with TRBJ2-7; maybe TRBD2 (5 bases). Trimming removed 5 bases at V and 5 bases at J, with 13 bases between. The CDR3 totals 13 residues. Germline-derived CDR1 and CDR2 are SGHTA and FQGNSA. The CDR3 DNA is TGTGCCAGCAGCCGGAGGCACCGAGACGAGCAGTACTTC. It translates to CASSRRHRDEQYF.

The gene calls are TRBV7-3 and TRBJ1-1, with D unresolved. V lost 2 bases to trimming and J lost 3 bases, with 7 bases between them. This CDR3 spans 13 amino acids. Germline lookup yields CDR1 SGHTA and CDR2 FQGTGA. This CDR3 is CASSLEKDTEAFF. CDR3 sequence (DNA): TGTGCCAGCAGCTTAGAGAAGGACACTGAAGCTTTCTTT.

This clone appeared a few times. The gene calls are TRBV6-5 and TRBJ2-3, with 12 bases matching TRBD2. The CDR3 is made up of 15 amino acids. With V trimmed by 5 bases and J by 5 bases, 5 bases remained unmatched. From germline, CDR1 is MNHEY and CDR2 SVGAGI. CDR3 nucleotides: TGTGCCAGCAGTCCGACTAGCGGGGGACGAGATACGCAGTATTTT. Its protein is CASSPTSGGRDTQYF.

The chain combines TRBV6-5 with TRBJ1-5; 7 bases agree with TRBD1. The J segment lost 4 bases and the V segment lost 6 bases, leaving 6 bases of the junction unmatched. The CDR3 spans 14 residues. Germline CDR1 MNHEY, CDR2 SVGAGI. This CDR3 reads CASRPGTENQPQHF. CDR3 nucleotide sequence: TGTGCCAGCAGGCCCGGGACAGAAAATCAGCCCCAGCATTTT.

The chain joins TRBV18 to TRBJ2-3, with unresolved D. V shed 3 bases and J shed 3 bases, with 13 bases lying between them. In germline, CDR1 is KGHSH, CDR2 LQKENI. The CDR3 has 15 amino acids. The CDR3 here is CASSPPVVVTDTQYF. CDR3 DNA: TGTGCCAGCTCACCCCCAGTCGTGGTAACAGATACGCAGTATTTT.

The CDR3 DNA sequence: TGTGCCAGCAACCCGGGACAGGGGAACTATGGCTACACCTTC. Translation: CASNPGQGNYGYTF. The rearrangement joins TRBV5-4 to TRBJ1-2, with TRBD1 matching 10 bases. The V gene end was trimmed by 6 bases and the J gene end by 2 bases; junction bases not matched to a gene: 4. Germline V gene data show CDR1 as SGHNT and CDR2 as YYREEE (reference sequence). CDR3 length: 14 amino acids.

The V and J genes are TRBV5-1 and TRBJ2-1; 9 positions match TRBD2. The germline CDR1 and CDR2 sequences are SGHRS and YFSETQ. CDR3 length equals 13 residues. Trimming cost V 5 bases and J 9 bases; bases outside gene matches: 6. The CDR3 region has the DNA TGCGCCAGCAGGGACCTGACTAGCGGTGAGCAGTTCTTC. Its translation is CASRDLTSGEQFF.

CDR3 DNA sequence: TGTGCCTGGGGACAGGGGGACTATAGCAATCAGCCCCAGCATTTT. It yields the protein CAWGQGDYSNQPQHF. V and J are TRBV30 and TRBJ1-5; 10 nucleotides line up with TRBD1. The length of the CDR3 is 15 residues. Looked up from germline, CDR1 is GTSNPN and CDR2 is SVGIG (reference sequence). The junction had 4 bases not matched to a gene; V was cut back by 5 bases and J by 0 bases.

The rearrangement joins TRBV2 to TRBJ1-1, with D possibly TRBD1 on 5 matching bases. This CDR3 has 17 residues. Trimming left V 10 bases short and J 0 bases short, with 24 bases between. Germline CDR1 and CDR2: SNHLY and FYNNEI. CDR3 amino acids: CATPSKPRVSLNTEAFF. CDR3 in DNA: TGTGCCACGCCTAGCAAGCCCAGGGTTAGTTTGAACACTGAAGCTTTCTTT.

The genes are TRBV6-5 and TRBJ2-7, with D perhaps TRBD1 (5 bases). The CDR3 loop spans 14 amino acids. V was pared by 2 bases and J by 6 bases, with 14 bases between. CDR1 MNHEY and CDR2 SVGAGI come from the germline V gene. The CDR3 sequence: CASSYAGSFIEQYF. The CDR3 nucleotides are TGTGCCAGCAGTTACGCAGGGTCCTTCATCGAGCAGTACTTC.

The J gene is TRBJ1-4, the V gene TRBV9, with D possibly matching TRBD1 (5 bases). Trimming shortened V by 4 bases and J by 6 bases, and 13 bases separated the two germline ends. The germline V gene encodes CDR1 SGDLS and CDR2 YYNGEE. The CDR3 is made up of 14 amino acids. The CDR3: CASSPRLGHEKLFF. As DNA, the CDR3 is TGTGCCAGCAGCCCTAGGTTGGGGCATGAAAAACTGTTTTTT.

This rearrangement joins TRBV25-1 to TRBJ2-7; TRBD2 agrees at 10 bases. The V gene's germline CDR1 is MGHDK and CDR2 SYGVNS. V trimming: 2 bases; J trimming: 3 bases; junction bases outside the gene matches: 4. This CDR3 is built from 15 residues. As DNA, the CDR3 is TGTGCCAGCAGTGAAAGCGGGGGGGATTTCTACGAGCAGTACTTC. Encoded protein: CASSESGGDFYEQYF.

The rearrangement uses TRBV28 and TRBJ1-3; no clear D gene. V shed 3 bases and J shed 0 bases, with 9 bases lying between them. Looked up from germline, CDR1 is MDHEN and CDR2 is SYDVKM. The CDR3 consists of 15 residues. Here the CDR3 reads CASSLVSNSGNTIYF. CDR3 coding DNA: TGTGCCAGCAGTTTGGTCAGCAACTCTGGAAACACCATATATTTT.

This clone was observed a few times. The genes are TRBV6-5 and TRBJ2-3; weak D call: TRBD1 (6 bases). Trimming took 6 bases from V and 0 from J, leaving 13 bases between them. Germline lookup yields CDR1 MNHEY and CDR2 SVGAGI. The CDR3 runs 15 residues. CDR3 sequence: CASRPDRRSTDTQYF. The CDR3 DNA sequence: TGTGCCAGCAGACCTGACAGGCGTAGCACAGATACGCAGTATTTT.

The rearrangement uses TRBV18 and TRBJ2-2; possibly TRBD1 or TRBD2 for D (6 bases each). Trimming took off 3 bases at V and 0 bases at J, with 11 bases between the two ends. Germline CDR1 and CDR2: KGHSH and LQKENI. CDR3 size: 16 residues. The CDR3 is CASSPYRDSNTGELFF. CDR3 in DNA: TGTGCCAGCTCACCGTACAGGGACTCGAACACCGGGGAGCTGTTTTTT.

The J gene is TRBJ2-7, the V gene TRBV27, with TRBD1 matching 10 bases. The CDR3 length is 17 residues. Germline V CDR1 and CDR2: MNHEY, SMNVEV (reference sequence). Unmatched junction bases numbered 7, after V lost 2 bases and J lost 0 bases. The CDR3 reads CASSLTAGTGASYEQYF. CDR3 sequence (DNA): TGTGCCAGCAGTTTAACTGCCGGGACAGGGGCCTCCTACGAGCAGTACTTC.

In its sample, this clone was seen a few times. This chain joins TRBV27 and TRBJ1-2; D is possibly TRBD1 (6 bases). The length of the CDR3 is 14 residues. CDR1 and CDR2 (germline): MNHEY, SMNVEV (reference sequence). V lost 6 bases to trimming and J lost 6 bases, with 17 bases between them. In DNA, the CDR3 is TGTGCCAGCAGAGTAGGGTGGCAGGGGCATGGCTACACCTTC. Translating gives CASRVGWQGHGYTF.

As concerns this clone: The sample contains more than one DNA sequence encoding this CDR3. The chain links TRBV6-6 to TRBJ1-6; possible D gene TRBD1, 5 bases. Looked up from germline, CDR1 is MNHNY and CDR2 is SVGAGI (reference sequence). CDR3 length equals 11 residues. Trimming took 7 bases from V and 10 from J, leaving 8 bases between them. In DNA, the CDR3 is TGTGCCAGCACCGGGGGATCACCCCTCCACTTT. This codes for CASTGGSPLHF.

This clone was counted between two and nine times. The rearrangement joins TRBV6-5 to TRBJ2-5; TRBD1 aligns across 10 bases. The last part of the DNA fits TRBJ2-7 better; the J call may be wrong. CDR3 length equals 14 residues. Germline V gene lookup returns CDR1 MNHEY and CDR2 SVGAGI. The CDR3 spells CASSRGQGTYEQYF. The CDR3, as DNA: TGTGCCAGCAGCCGGGGACAGGGGACCTACGAGCAGTACTTC.